The T cell receptor (beta chain) described here comes from a study of blood T cell repertoires in COVID-19. Looking at the study overall: Specimens from acute and convalescent COVID-19 originated in the United States, Italy and Spain.

Per the germline V gene, CDR1 is LGHNT and CDR2 is FRNRAP. Trimming took off 2 bases at V and 0 bases at J, with 17 bases between the two ends. The CDR3 is 19 residues long. The repertoire was sequenced with immunoSEQ multiplex PCR; TCRdb's copy has only in-frame clones and lacks some. Here the sample spans around 220,000 clones, about 80% being singletons. Sequencing was done on a sample of peripheral blood. This receptor was identified in a woman older than 75 with active or convalescent COVID-19. V and J are TRBV12-5 and TRBJ1-6; tentative D call: TRBD1 (6 bases). CDR3 nucleotide sequence: TGTGCTAGTGGTTTGTTCTGGACAGACCGAAGCTCCTATAATTCACCCCTCCACTTT. Translated: CASGLFWTDRSSYNSPLHF.